This T cell receptor (beta chain) was captured in a study of blood T cell repertoires in COVID-19. Study details: Researchers got acute and convalescent COVID-19 samples from the United States, Italy and Spain. PBMCs, B-cell-depleted T cells, or T cells were the source of the cDNA or gDNA that made up the material.

In the study's own analysis: Amplification of reference gene primers was used by the study to estimate nucleated cell counts. Libraries were prepared by immunoSEQ multiplex PCR; TCRdb keeps only in-frame clonotypes and omits some of them. V, J and clone size are taken as reported in that table, and D and trimming were inferred from the DNA itself. Among about 60,000 clones, just over 85% were seen once, and the ten largest hold about 4.9%. The CDR3 covers 15 residues. Germline V gives CDR1 SGHNT, CDR2 YYREEE (reference sequence). V lost 6 bases and J lost 1, with 11 bases in between. The sequence was obtained from a man between 60 and 70 years old with acute or convalescent COVID-19. The chain links TRBV5-4 to TRBJ2-6; D ambiguous. Sequences were obtained from peripheral blood. Here the CDR3 DNA reads TGTGCCAGCACGCCCGCCGCGTCTGGGGCCAACGTCCTGACTTTC. It codes for CASTPAASGANVLTF. The full variable domain, rest sourced from reference TRBV5-4 and TRBJ2-6, is ETGVTQSPTHLIKTRGQQVTLRCSSQSGHNTVSWYQQALGQGPQFIFQYYREEENGRGNFPPRFSGLQFPNYSSELNVNALELDDSALYLCASTPAASGANVLTFGAGSRLTVL.